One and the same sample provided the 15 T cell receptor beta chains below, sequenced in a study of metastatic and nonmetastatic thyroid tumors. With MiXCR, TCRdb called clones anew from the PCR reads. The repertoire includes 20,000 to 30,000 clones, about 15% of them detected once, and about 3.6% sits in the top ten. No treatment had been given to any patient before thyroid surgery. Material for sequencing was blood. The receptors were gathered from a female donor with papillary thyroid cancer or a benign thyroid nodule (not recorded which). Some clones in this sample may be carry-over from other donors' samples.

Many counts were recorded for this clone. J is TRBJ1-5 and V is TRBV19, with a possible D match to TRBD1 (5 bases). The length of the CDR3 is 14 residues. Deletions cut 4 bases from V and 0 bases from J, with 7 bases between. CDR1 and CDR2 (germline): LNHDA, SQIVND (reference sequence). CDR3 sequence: CASSKGYSNQPQHF. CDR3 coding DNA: TGTGCCAGTAGTAAGGGGTATAGCAATCAGCCCCAGCATTTT.

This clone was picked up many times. Here the CDR3 reads CASSSREGINSPLHF. The CDR3 DNA reads TGTGCCAGCAGCTCTCGGGAGGGGATAAATTCACCCCTCCACTTT. V is TRBV5-6 and J is TRBJ1-6; a weak D match, TRBD1 (5 bases). With 3 bases removed from V and 7 bases from J, the gap between germline ends came to 14 bases. The germline V gene encodes CDR1 SGHDT and CDR2 YYEEEE. The CDR3 contains 15 residues.

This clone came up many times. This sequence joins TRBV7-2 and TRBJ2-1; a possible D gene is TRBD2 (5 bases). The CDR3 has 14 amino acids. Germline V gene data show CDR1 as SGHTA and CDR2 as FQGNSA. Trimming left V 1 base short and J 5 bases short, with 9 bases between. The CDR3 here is CASSLGGGNNEQFF. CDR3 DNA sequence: TGTGCCAGCAGCTTAGGCGGAGGAAACAATGAGCAGTTCTTC.

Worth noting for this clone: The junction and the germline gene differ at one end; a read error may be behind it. The CDR3 protein is CASSDPGQSNTEALF. Here the CDR3 DNA reads TGTGCCAGCAGTGACCCGGGACAGTCAAACACTGAAGCTTTATTT. This sequence joins TRBV6-1 and TRBJ1-1; TRBD1 aligns across 7 bases. Germline V gene sequence: CDR1 MNHNS, CDR2 SASEGT. CDR3 length: 15 amino acids.

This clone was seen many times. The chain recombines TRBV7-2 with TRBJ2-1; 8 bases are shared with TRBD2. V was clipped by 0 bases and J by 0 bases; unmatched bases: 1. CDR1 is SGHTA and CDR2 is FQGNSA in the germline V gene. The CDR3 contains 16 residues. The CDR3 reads CASSLALAGSYNEQFF. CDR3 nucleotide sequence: TGTGCCAGCAGCTTAGCGCTAGCGGGCTCCTACAATGAGCAGTTCTTC.

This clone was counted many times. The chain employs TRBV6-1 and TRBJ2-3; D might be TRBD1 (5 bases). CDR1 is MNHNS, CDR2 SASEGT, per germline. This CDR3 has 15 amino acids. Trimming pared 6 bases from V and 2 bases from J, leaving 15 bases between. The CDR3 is CASSPVGQATDTQYF. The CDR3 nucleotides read TGTGCCAGCAGCCCTGTGGGGCAGGCCACAGATACGCAGTATTTT.

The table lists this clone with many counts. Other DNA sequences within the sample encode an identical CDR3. This chain's CDR3 is CASSYSGTGVTEAFF. CDR3 DNA sequence: TGTGCCAGCAGTTACTCAGGGACAGGGGTCACTGAAGCTTTCTTT. This chain links TRBV6-5 with TRBJ1-1; 10 bases are a match to TRBD1. The CDR3 consists of 15 residues. V lost 0 bases and J lost 4; bases outside the gene matches: 2. Germline-derived CDR1 and CDR2 are MNHEY and SVGAGI.

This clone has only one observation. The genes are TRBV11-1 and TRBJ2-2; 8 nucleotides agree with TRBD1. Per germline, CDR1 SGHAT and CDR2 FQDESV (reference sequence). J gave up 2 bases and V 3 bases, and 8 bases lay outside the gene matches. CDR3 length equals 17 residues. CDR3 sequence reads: CASSLSAGQGNTGELFF. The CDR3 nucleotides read TGTGCCAGCAGCTTGAGTGCCGGACAGGGCAACACCGGGGAGCTGTTTTTT.

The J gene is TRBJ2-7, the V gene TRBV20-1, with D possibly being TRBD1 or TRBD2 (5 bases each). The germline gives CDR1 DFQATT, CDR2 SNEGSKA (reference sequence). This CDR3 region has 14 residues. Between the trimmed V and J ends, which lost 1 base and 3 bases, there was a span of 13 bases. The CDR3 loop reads CSARGGAGFYEQYF. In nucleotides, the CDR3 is TGCAGTGCTAGAGGAGGGGCCGGCTTCTACGAGCAGTACTTC.

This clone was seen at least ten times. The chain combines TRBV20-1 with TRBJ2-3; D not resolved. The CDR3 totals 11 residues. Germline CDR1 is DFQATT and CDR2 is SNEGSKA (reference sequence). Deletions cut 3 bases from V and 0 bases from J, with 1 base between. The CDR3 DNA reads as TGCAGTGCTAGTAGCACAGATACGCAGTATTTT. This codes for CSASSTDTQYF.

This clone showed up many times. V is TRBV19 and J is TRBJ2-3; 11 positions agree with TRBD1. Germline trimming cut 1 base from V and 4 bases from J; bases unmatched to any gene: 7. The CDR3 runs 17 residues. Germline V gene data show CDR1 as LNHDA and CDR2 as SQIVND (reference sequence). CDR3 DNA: TGTGCCAGTAGTATAGGTTGGACAGGGGGCGCGTCAGATACGCAGTATTTT. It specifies CASSIGWTGGASDTQYF.

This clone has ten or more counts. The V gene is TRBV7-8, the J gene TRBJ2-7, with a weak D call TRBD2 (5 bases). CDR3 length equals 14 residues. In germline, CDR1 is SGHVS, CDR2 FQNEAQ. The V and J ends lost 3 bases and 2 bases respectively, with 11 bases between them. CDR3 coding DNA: TGTGCCAGCAGCTTGGGCACCGGGGCCTACGAGCAGTACTTC. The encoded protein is CASSLGTGAYEQYF. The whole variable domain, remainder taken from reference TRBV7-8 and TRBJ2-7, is GAGVSQSPRYKVAKRGQDVALRCDPISGHVSLFWYQQALGQGPEFLTYFQNEAQLDKSGLPSDRFFAERPEGSVSTLKIQRTQQEDSAVYLCASSLGTGAYEQYFGPGTRLTVT.

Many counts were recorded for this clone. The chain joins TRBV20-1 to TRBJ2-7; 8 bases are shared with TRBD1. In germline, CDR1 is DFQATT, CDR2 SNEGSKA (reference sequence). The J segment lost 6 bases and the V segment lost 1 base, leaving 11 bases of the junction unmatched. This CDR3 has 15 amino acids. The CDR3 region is CSARGGTGAMGEQYF. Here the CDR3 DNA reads TGCAGTGCTAGAGGCGGGACAGGCGCCATGGGCGAGCAGTACTTC.

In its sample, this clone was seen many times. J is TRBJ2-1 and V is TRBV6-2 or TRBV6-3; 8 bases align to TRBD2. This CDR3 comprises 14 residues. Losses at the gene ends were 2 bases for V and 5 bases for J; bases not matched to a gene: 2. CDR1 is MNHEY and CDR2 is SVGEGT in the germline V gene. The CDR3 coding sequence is TGTGCCAGCAGTTACGGACTAGCAAACAATGAGCAGTTCTTC. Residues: CASSYGLANNEQFF.

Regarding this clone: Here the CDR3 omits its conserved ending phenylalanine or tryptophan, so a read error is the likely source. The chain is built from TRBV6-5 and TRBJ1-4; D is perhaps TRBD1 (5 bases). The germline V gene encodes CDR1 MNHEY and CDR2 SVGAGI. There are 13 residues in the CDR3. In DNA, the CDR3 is TGTGCAAGCAGGAGGGGTGCGGGTGAAAAACTGTTTCTT. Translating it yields CASRRGAGEKLFL.